Listed here are 9 T cell receptor beta chains from one sample, sequenced in a study of control samples from healthy donors and cancer patients. Sequencing used immunoSEQ multiplex PCR; TCRdb keeps in-frame clones, though not all of them. The repertoire has about 95,000 clones, around four fifths of them found once; the top ten carry around a fifth. The sequenced material came from blood. The receptors were sampled from a man aged 30 to 45 in good health.

This clone was counted a single time. This sample also contains other DNA sequences that code for the same CDR3. The chain employs TRBV7-2 and TRBJ2-3, with TRBD2 matching 8 bases. J was trimmed by 3 bases and V by 0 bases; bases with no gene match: 5. CDR1 is SGHTA, CDR2 FQGNSA, per germline. This CDR3 region has 16 residues. The CDR3 DNA sequence: TGTGCCAGCAGCTTAGCCGGGACTAGTACAACAGATACGCAGTATTTT. Its protein is CASSLAGTSTTDTQYF. The full variable domain, its missing parts supplied by reference TRBV7-2 and TRBJ2-3, is GAGVSQSPSNKVTEKGKDVELRCDPISGHTALYWYRQSLGQGLEFLIYFQGNSAPDKSGLPSDRFSAERTGGSVSTLTIQRTQQEDSAVYLCASSLAGTSTTDTQYFGPGTRLTVL.

The table lists this clone with a count of one. The chain combines TRBV3-1 (or the pseudogene TRBV3-2) with TRBJ1-3; D call uncertain. The CDR3 length is 15 residues. V was clipped by 1 base and J by 7 bases, with 14 bases between them. Germline CDR1 LGHDT, CDR2 YNNKEL (reference sequence). CDR3 nucleotides: TGTGCCAGCAGCCAAGGTGAGGGCTCCTGGAACACCATATATTTT. It translates to CASSQGEGSWNTIYF.

V is TRBV5-4 and J is TRBJ2-3, with D possibly matching TRBD2 (7 bases). Trimming stripped 7 bases from V and 2 bases from J, with 23 bases between. This CDR3 has 17 amino acids. The germline CDR1 and CDR2 sequences are SGHNT and YYREEE (reference sequence). The CDR3 sequence: CASSLGGGQGYTDTQYF. CDR3 bases: TGTGCCAGCTCCCTGGGGGGGGGCCAGGGATACACAGATACGCAGTATTTT.

This clone was observed a few times. The gene calls are TRBV2 and TRBJ1-1; 9 nucleotides line up with TRBD1. J was trimmed by 6 bases and V by 3 bases; bases with no gene match: 5. This CDR3 has 14 residues. Germline V gene data show CDR1 as SNHLY and CDR2 as FYNNEI. CDR3 bases: TGTGCCAGCAGTGACGGGACAGGGCCCCCTGAAGCTTTCTTT. Translation gives CASSDGTGPPEAFF.

The CDR3 protein is CASSPNRQGYSPLHF. The CDR3 region has the DNA TGTGCCAGCAGCCCAAACCGACAGGGTTACTCACCCCTCCACTTT. J is TRBJ1-6 and V is TRBV7-3; 7 bases line up with TRBD1. V lost 5 bases to trimming and J lost 10 bases; unmatched junction nucleotides: 11. Germline V gives CDR1 SGHTA, CDR2 FQGTGA. The CDR3 is 15 amino acids.

V is TRBV24-1 and J is TRBJ2-6, with 8 bases that match TRBD1. Losses at the gene ends were 5 bases for V and 4 bases for J; bases not matched to a gene: 6. The CDR3 totals 16 residues. The germline CDR1 and CDR2 sequences are KGHDR and SFDVKD. The CDR3 sequence: CATSGTRGPGANVLTF. Written as DNA, the CDR3 is TGTGCCACCAGTGGCACCAGGGGGCCAGGGGCCAACGTCCTGACTTTC.

This clone was detected only a few times. The V call is TRBV15, the J call TRBJ2-2, with D maybe TRBD2 (6 bases). Germline-derived CDR1 and CDR2 are LNHNV and YYDKDF (reference sequence). V gave up 0 bases and J gave up 5 bases, with 13 bases separating them. The CDR3 has 16 amino acids. The CDR3 coding sequence is TGTGCCACCAGCAGAGATTATGGGACTCATACCGGGGAGCTGTTTTTT. Its translation: CATSRDYGTHTGELFF.

The rearrangement links TRBV28 to TRBJ2-7; 7 nucleotides align to TRBD1. Germline assignment: CDR1 MDHEN and CDR2 SYDVKM. The CDR3 consists of 16 residues. Trimming removed 2 bases from V and 2 bases from J; junction bases left unmatched: 9. The CDR3 nucleotides read TGTGCCAGCAGTTTACCTTGGACAGGTGCTGCCTACGAGCAGTACTTC. Amino acid sequence: CASSLPWTGAAYEQYF. Using reference TRBV28 and TRBJ2-7 for the parts outside the CDR3, the full variable domain is DVKVTQSSRYLVKRTGEKVFLECVQDMDHENMFWYRQDPGLGLRLIYFSYDVKMKEKGDIPEGYSVSREKKERFSLILESASTNQTSMYLCASSLPWTGAAYEQYFGPGTRLTVT.

This clone has only a few counts. This CDR3 reads CASSLELATDTQYF. The CDR3 DNA follows: TGCGCCAGCAGCTTGGAGCTCGCCACAGATACGCAGTATTTT. The chain joins TRBV5-1 to TRBJ2-3, with D unclear. The germline V and J ends were trimmed by 0 bases and 2 bases, with 7 bases remaining between them. The CDR3 runs to 14 residues. The V gene's germline CDR1 is SGHRS and CDR2 YFSETQ.